Included here is one T cell receptor (beta chain) sequence, with context. Regarding treatment: 19 received Ad26.COV2.S at low or high dose, single or two shots; roughly five received placebo; per-sample allocation not given. Samples were taken on day 63 after the first vaccine or placebo injection. TCRdb's copy holds only in-frame clones and misses some; the assay was immunoSEQ multiplex PCR. The sample lists more than 400,000 clones, around 90% occurring once. These data originate in a study of Ad26.COV2.S vaccination and SARS-CoV-2 variants. Germline V CDR1 and CDR2: MDHEN, SYDVKM. Trimming removed 5 bases from V and 6 bases from J; junction bases left unmatched: 8. The CDR3 extends over 14 amino acids.

The chain recombines TRBV28 with TRBJ1-1; 8 bases agree with TRBD1. Material: peripheral blood, obtained in a trial of Ad26.COV2.S vaccine versus placebo. The receptor's source is a person between 18 and 65 years old who received the Ad26.COV2.S COVID-19 vaccine or a placebo. This chain's CDR3 is CASSIPGQAAEAFF. CDR3 coding DNA: TGTGCCAGCAGTATACCGGGACAGGCCGCTGAAGCTTTCTTT.